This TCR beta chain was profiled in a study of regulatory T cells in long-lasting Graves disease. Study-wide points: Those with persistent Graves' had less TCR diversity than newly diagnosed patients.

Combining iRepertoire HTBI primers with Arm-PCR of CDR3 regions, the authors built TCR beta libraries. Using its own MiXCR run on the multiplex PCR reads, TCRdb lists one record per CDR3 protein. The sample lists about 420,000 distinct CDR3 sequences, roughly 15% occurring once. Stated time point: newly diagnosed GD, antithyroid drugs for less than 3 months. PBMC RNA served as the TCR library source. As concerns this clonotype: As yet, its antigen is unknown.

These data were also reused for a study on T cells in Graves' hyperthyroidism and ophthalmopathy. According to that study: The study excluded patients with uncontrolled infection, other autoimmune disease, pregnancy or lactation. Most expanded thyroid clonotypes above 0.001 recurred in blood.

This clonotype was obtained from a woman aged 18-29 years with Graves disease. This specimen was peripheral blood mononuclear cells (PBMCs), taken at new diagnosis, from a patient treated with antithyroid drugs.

CDR3 bases: TGCAGTGCGGTACCCCCGGGGATTTGGGGAGAGCAGTACTTC. It specifies CSAVPPGIWGEQYF. V and J are TRBV20-1 and TRBJ2-7, with D perhaps matching TRBD2 (5 bases). In germline, CDR1 is DFQATT, CDR2 SNEGSKA (reference sequence). The CDR3 loop spans 14 amino acids. V lost 6 bases and J 7 bases, leaving 22 bases between the germline ends.